Given below is one TCR beta chain in context. Its antigen is as yet unknown. A junction boundary mismatches the germline segment, possibly from a read error. The source of the sample is a study of T cell responses to AZD1222 COVID-19 vaccine. Study-wide results and caveats: Spike-wide coverage was observed for vaccine-associated CD4 TCRs, with dominant responses at 160-218 and 743-854. A mostly white British donor set with more females was recruited, and clonal diversity was possibly underestimated.

The method was immunoSEQ multiplex PCR; TCRdb's version includes in-frame clones alone and lacks a portion of them. The sample lists about 120,000 clones; more than 85% were seen once. The material sequenced was peripheral blood, taken on day 0 of AZD1222 vaccination. This sequence was found in an adult in good health.

In DNA form, the CDR3 reads TGTGCTAGCAGCCTAGCGGGATCAGAGACCCAGTACTTC. Its translation: CASSLAGSETQYF. The chain is built from TRBV7-7 and TRBJ2-5, with 9 bases aligning to TRBD2. The germline gives CDR1 SSHAT, CDR2 FNYEAQ (reference sequence). This CDR3 is built from 13 residues.